One and the same sample provided the 10 T cell receptor beta chains below, sequenced in a study of blood T cell repertoires in COVID-19 (dated by TCRdb to 2018 to 2020). The library was built by means of the immunoSEQ multiplex PCR assay. TCRdb stores this immuneACCESS table with in-frame sequences only. Part of the clones is absent; in the studies checked, under half of the shortfall reflects unresolved V genes, and no reason is known for the rest. The sample profile shows about 150,000 clones; about 89% of them were found once. The top ten hold about 0.57% of the sample. Specimen: peripheral blood. Receptor source: a man between 50 and 59 years old with acute or convalescent COVID-19.

This clone was counted once. This chain links TRBV5-6 with TRBJ1-4, with 7 bases identical to TRBD1. Germline lookup yields CDR1 SGHDT and CDR2 YYEEEE. The ends lost 4 bases at V and 6 bases at J; junction bases unmatched: 12. The CDR3 runs to 16 residues. The CDR3 loop is CASSTYRGLGDEKLFF. The CDR3 bases are TGTGCCAGCAGCACCTACAGGGGTCTCGGTGATGAAAAACTGTTTTTT.

CDR3 region: CASSSLGGQGGFSPLHF. The CDR3, as DNA: TGTGCCAGCAGCTCCCTCGGTGGGCAGGGAGGTTTTTCACCCCTCCACTTT. The V and J genes are TRBV5-8 and TRBJ1-6; possibly TRBD1 for D (5 bases). Germline CDR1 reads SGHTS; CDR2 reads YDEGEE. V lost 3 bases, J lost 9 bases, and 22 bases lay in between. The CDR3 sequence is 17 residues long.

The chain couples TRBV30 to TRBJ1-5; weak D call: TRBD1 (5 bases). The CDR3 extends over 14 amino acids. With 0 bases removed from V and 7 bases from J, the gap between germline ends came to 13 bases. Germline CDR1 and CDR2: GTSNPN and SVGIG (reference sequence). CDR3 loop: CAWSVPGWLQPQHF. The CDR3 nucleotides read TGTGCCTGGAGTGTACCAGGGTGGTTGCAGCCCCAGCATTTT.

The chain combines TRBV5-6 with TRBJ1-1; maybe TRBD1 (6 bases). Trimming pared 5 bases from V and 0 bases from J, leaving 11 bases between. The CDR3 extends over 14 amino acids. Germline V gene data show CDR1 as SGHDT and CDR2 as YYEEEE. The CDR3: CASRSGVLNTEAFF. CDR3 bases: TGTGCCAGCAGGTCAGGGGTCCTGAACACTGAAGCTTTCTTT.

The V gene is TRBV5-4, the J gene TRBJ1-5; D gene uncertain. Germline CDR1 reads SGHNT; CDR2 reads YYREEE (reference sequence). Trimming left V 0 bases short and J 1 base short, with 5 bases between. The CDR3 is 14 amino acids. CDR3 residues: CASSLGGSNQPQHF. The CDR3 DNA sequence: TGTGCCAGCAGCTTGGGAGGGAGCAATCAGCCCCAGCATTTT.

The chain is built from TRBV24-1 and TRBJ2-2, with 8 bases matching TRBD2. This CDR3 is 16 amino acids long. V was pared by 9 bases and J by 0 bases, with 8 bases of the junction left unmatched. Germline lookup yields CDR1 KGHDR and CDR2 SFDVKD. CDR3 amino acids: CATVGPLAANTGELFF. DNA of the CDR3: TGTGCCACCGTGGGCCCACTAGCGGCGAACACCGGGGAGCTGTTTTTT.

The chain couples TRBV7-2 to TRBJ2-7; 14 nucleotides align to TRBD2. The germline gives CDR1 SGHTA, CDR2 FQGNSA. The CDR3 length is 15 residues. Trimming at V came to 5 bases and at J to 3 bases, leaving 3 bases not matched to a gene. The CDR3 nucleotides read TGTGCCAGCAGCCCGGGACTAGCGGGGGTCTACGAGCAGTACTTC. It yields the protein CASSPGLAGVYEQYF.

This chain connects TRBV7-9 to TRBJ2-3, with 13 nucleotides matching TRBD2. Germline values: CDR1 SEHNR, CDR2 FQNEAQ (reference sequence). The CDR3 length is 16 residues. V lost 5 bases, J lost 5 bases, and 7 bases stayed unmatched. The CDR3 loop is CASSPGLAGAVDTQYF. The CDR3 coding sequence is TGTGCCAGCAGCCCAGGACTAGCGGGAGCCGTAGATACGCAGTATTTT.

The chain links TRBV19 to TRBJ2-7, with D unresolved. With 4 bases removed from V and 0 bases from J, the gap between germline ends came to 13 bases. Per the germline V gene, CDR1 is LNHDA and CDR2 is SQIVND (reference sequence). The CDR3 sequence is 15 residues long. This CDR3 reads CASSRERRSSYEQYF. CDR3 nucleotide sequence: TGTGCCAGTAGTAGAGAACGCCGGAGCTCCTACGAGCAGTACTTC.

This clone was seen more than once but under ten times. The chain has TRBV30 and TRBJ1-2; TRBD1 matches 7 bases. The V gene end was trimmed by 8 bases and the J gene end by 4 bases; junction bases not matched to a gene: 4. This CDR3 is 11 amino acids long. Germline CDR1 is GTSNPN and CDR2 is SVGIG (reference sequence). This CDR3 is CAGGQIYGYTF. The CDR3 region has the DNA TGTGCCGGGGGACAGATCTATGGCTACACCTTC.